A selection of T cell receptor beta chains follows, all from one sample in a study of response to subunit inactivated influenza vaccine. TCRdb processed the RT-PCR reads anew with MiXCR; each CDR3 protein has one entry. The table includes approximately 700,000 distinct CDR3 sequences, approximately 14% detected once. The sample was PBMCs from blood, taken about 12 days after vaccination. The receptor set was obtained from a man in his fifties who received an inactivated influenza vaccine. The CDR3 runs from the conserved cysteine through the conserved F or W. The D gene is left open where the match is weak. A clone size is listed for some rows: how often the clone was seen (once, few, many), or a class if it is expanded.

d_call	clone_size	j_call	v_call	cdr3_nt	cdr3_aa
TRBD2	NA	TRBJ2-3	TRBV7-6	TGTGCCAGCAGCCTATCTAGCGGGAGAGCAGATACGCAGTATTTT	CASSLSSGRADTQYF
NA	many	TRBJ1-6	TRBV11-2	TGTGCCAGCAGACTCCTGCGGACGGGTTCACCCCTCCACTTT	CASRLLRTGSPLHF
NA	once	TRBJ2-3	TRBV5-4	TGTGCCAGCAGCTTTAAACAGCTAACAGATACGCAGTATTTT	CASSFKQLTDTQYF
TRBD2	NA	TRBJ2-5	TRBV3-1	TGTGCCAGCAGCCAAGCTGGACTAGCGAGGGAGACCCAGTACTTC	CASSQAGLARETQYF
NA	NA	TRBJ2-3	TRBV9	TGTGCCAGCAGCGTAGCGGGGGGCGGTAGATCGGATACGCAGTATTTT	CASSVAGGGRSDTQYF
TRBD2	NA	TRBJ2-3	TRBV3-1	TGTGCCAGCAGCCGATCAAGCGGGACCAGCACAGATACGCAGTATTTT	CASSRSSGTSTDTQYF
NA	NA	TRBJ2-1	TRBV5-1	TGCGCCAGCAGCTTGTCCGGTCTCAGGGATGAGCAGTTCTTC	CASSLSGLRDEQFF
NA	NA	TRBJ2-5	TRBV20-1	TGCAGTGCTAAGGTTGGGGAGACCCAGTACTTC	CSAKVGETQYF
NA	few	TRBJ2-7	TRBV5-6	TGTGCCAGCAGCTTGGCCGTGCAGGGACCCTACGAGCAGTACTTC	CASSLAVQGPYEQYF
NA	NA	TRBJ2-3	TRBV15	TGTGCCACCAGCAGACTAGATACGCAGTATTTT	CATSRLDTQYF
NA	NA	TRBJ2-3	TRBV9	TGTGCCAGCAGCCCCCAGGGACGGCGACAGACGCAGTATTTT	CASSPQGRRQTQYF
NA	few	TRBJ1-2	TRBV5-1	TGCGCCAGCAGCTTGGGGCATGCGAGCACGGTACGAGGCTACACCTTC	CASSLGHASTVRGYTF
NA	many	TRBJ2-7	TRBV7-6	TGTGCCAGCAGCTTAGTTTTGGGACTCACCTCCTACGAGCAGTACTTC	CASSLVLGLTSYEQYF
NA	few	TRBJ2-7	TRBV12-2	TGTGCAAGTCGCTCTCGGGACCCGAGAGTCTACGAGCAGTACTTC	CASRSRDPRVYEQYF
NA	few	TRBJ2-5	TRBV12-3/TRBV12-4	TGTGCCAGCAGTTTGGGGTCGAAGACCCAGTACTTC	CASSLGSKTQYF